Sequencing of this T cell receptor (beta chain) was carried out in a study of blood T cells in healthy people across ages. Findings and limits, study-wide: Changes in expanded clonotypes were possibly confounded, as the CMV status of donors was unknown.

Remarks on this clonotype: What it binds is unknown.

The length of the CDR3 is 14 residues. V lost 2 bases and J 5 bases, leaving 12 bases between the germline ends. Germline V CDR1 and CDR2: SNHLY, FYNNEI. Alongside a J-beta primer mix, a sample-barcoded 5' primer served in a second PCR lasting about 7 to 11 cycles. TCRdb re-derived calls from the 5' RACE reads in MiXCR, one entry per CDR3 protein. The sample comprises around 1,000,000 distinct CDR3 sequences, approximately 25% of which are singletons, and less than 0.85% rests with the top ten. The sample was also reused in another study, on T cells of mothers and their children. That work contributes: Sequencing revealed no T cell clones that were persistent and microchimeric.

The origin of this receptor is a girl aged 2-10 years in good health. This rearrangement joins TRBV2 to TRBJ2-5; possibly TRBD1 for D (5 bases). What was sequenced was blood. The CDR3 reads CASSEQGVLETQYF. CDR3 in DNA: TGTGCCAGCAGTGAACAGGGCGTCCTGGAGACCCAGTACTTC.